A selection of T cell receptor beta chains follows, all from one sample in a study of molecular identifiers for immune sequencing clone quantification. TCRdb reprocessed the PCR reads with MiXCR, giving one entry per CDR3 protein. Among about 640,000 distinct CDR3 sequences listed, less than 20% were seen once. Sequenced input: naive CD8+ T cells from blood, with Jurkat cell RNA spiked in. The origin of the receptors is a human donor in good health. Some libraries in this study had Jurkat cell RNA spiked in. Both conserved end residues are part of each CDR3. A D gene is named only where the DNA matches it firmly. Size is stated for part of the rows, as once, few or many counts, or as a class when the clone is expanded.

v_call	d_call	j_call	cdr3_length	clone_size	cdr3_nt	cdr3_aa
TRBV11-2	-	TRBJ1-3	17	many	TGTGCCAGCAGCGTAAACCGGGATCCAAGCTCTGGAAACACCATATATTTT	CASSVNRDPSSGNTIYF
TRBV7-9	-	TRBJ1-5	16	many	TGTGCCAGCAGCTCTGACCGGGACTTTAGCAATCAGCCCCAGCATTTT	CASSSDRDFSNQPQHF
TRBV12-3/TRBV12-4	-	TRBJ2-5	14	many	TGTGCCAGCCAGTCGGAAGCGTTACAAGAGACCCAGTACTTC	CASQSEALQETQYF
TRBV20-1	TRBD1	TRBJ1-1	14	many	TGCAGTGCTAGCGGGACAGGGGTGAACACTGAAGCTTTCTTT	CSASGTGVNTEAFF
TRBV6-5	TRBD1	TRBJ1-1	15	many	TGTGCCAGCAGGGGTGCCGGACAGGGGAACACTGAAGCTTTCTTT	CASRGAGQGNTEAFF
TRBV4-3	TRBD1	TRBJ2-1	16	-	TGCGCCAGCAGCCAAGGTTTCGGGACAGGGGAACCCATGGGGTTCTTC	CASSQGFGTGEPMGFF
TRBV12-5	-	TRBJ2-7	13	-	TGTGCTAGTGGTTTCGACAGTCCCTACGAGCAGTACTTC	CASGFDSPYEQYF
TRBV12-3/TRBV12-4	TRBD2	TRBJ2-7	14	few	TGTGCCAGCAGTAGCGGGGACGGAGCCTGCGAGCAGTACTTC	CASSSGDGACEQYF
TRBV20-1	-	TRBJ2-7	17	few	TGCAGTGCTAGAGGATACTTCTCGGGACACTCCTCCTACGAGCAGTACTTC	CSARGYFSGHSSYEQYF
TRBV7-6	TRBD1	TRBJ2-3	16	many	TGTGCCAGCAGCTTAGCGCGGGCAGGGGGACCAGATACGCAGTATTTT	CASSLARAGGPDTQYF
TRBV12-3/TRBV12-4	TRBD2	TRBJ2-1	15	-	TGTGCCAGCAGGGACGACGGGGGGGCCTACAATGAGCAGTTCTTC	CASRDDGGAYNEQFF
TRBV6-5	-	TRBJ2-1	20	-	TGTGCCAGCAGTTATAGATGGCGGACCGAGTCGGCCCCGTTGCGGAGTGAGCAGTTCTTC	CASSYRWRTESAPLRSEQFF
TRBV30	-	TRBJ1-1	14	many	TGTGCCTGGGGGGGCGTTGGGGGCAACACTGAAGCTTTCTTT	CAWGGVGGNTEAFF
TRBV9	-	TRBJ2-1	12	few	TGTGCCAGCAGCGTAGTGAGCAATGAGCAGTTCTTC	CASSVVSNEQFF
TRBV4-3	TRBD2	TRBJ2-3	16	many	TGCGCCAGCAGCCAAACTAGCGGGAGTGCCACAGATACGCAGTATTTT	CASSQTSGSATDTQYF
TRBV4-3	-	TRBJ2-2	15	few	TGCGCCAGCAGCCCCGCGGCGGTTTCACCCGGGGAGCTGTTTTTT	CASSPAAVSPGELFF